The 2 T cell receptor beta chains given below trace back to one sample, sequenced in a study of CXCR3-negative and CXCR3-positive naive CD8 T cells. 5' RACE that incorporated UMI labels was used to prepare the TRB cDNA libraries. TCRdb re-called the 5' RACE reads and catalogs CDR3 proteins one per entry, DNA excluded. The sample totals about 150,000 distinct CDR3 sequences. What these receptors recognize is not known. General observations from the study: More hydrophobic TRB CDR3s were found in CXCR3-positive naive cells than in CXCR3-negative naive cells.

The sample was naive CXCR3+ CD8+ T cells from blood. Subset defined: CD45RO-CCR7+CD27+CD95- naive CD8+ T cells expressing CXCR3 (TNR3+). Every receptor here comes from a human donor in good health. Some clones in this sample may be carry-over from other donors' samples.

V and J are TRBV15 and TRBJ2-7; TCRdb outputs TRBD2, but without DNA this stays unchecked. Germline CDR1 and CDR2: LNHNV and YYDKDF (reference sequence). The CDR3 has 14 residues. CDR3 amino acids: CATSWTSGSYGQYF. Full variable domain (outside the CDR3, taken from reference TRBV15 and TRBJ2-7): DAMVIQNPRYQVTQFGKPVTLSCSQTLNHNVMYWYQQKSSQAPKLLFHYYDKDFNNEADTPDNFQSRRPNTSFCFLDIRSPGLGDTAMYLCATSWTSGSYGQYFGPGTRLTVT.

V gene TRBV19 combines with J gene TRBJ2-7; with no DNA, the TCRdb D assignment of TRBD2 cannot be verified. Germline lookup yields CDR1 LNHDA and CDR2 SQIVND (reference sequence). The CDR3 consists of 14 residues. The CDR3 region is CASSPSGGALEQYF.